Sequencing of this T cell receptor beta chain was carried out in a study of CD8 T cells in Susac syndrome. RNA totalling roughly 0.45 to 1 ug underwent reverse transcription with random hexamers. Amplification of TCR beta CDR3 was carried out by immunoSEQ multiplex PCR, which covered 54 Vbeta and 13 Jbeta segments. TCRdb analysed the immunoSEQ multiplex PCR reads with MiXCR anew, one entry per CDR3 protein. The sample lists around 280,000 distinct CDR3 sequences; 85% were seen once. This CDR3 has 17 amino acids. Germline values: CDR1 LGHDT, CDR2 YNNKEL (reference sequence). Unmatched junction bases numbered 13, after V lost 4 bases and J lost 3 bases.

Material: CD8+ T cells from PBMCs. This clonotype was obtained from a human donor with multiple sclerosis. The rearrangement links TRBV3-1 to TRBJ2-3; 7 nucleotides match TRBD2. The CDR3 bases are TGTGCCAGCAGCCCCCCTCCTCGGCTAGCGGCAACAGATACGCAGTATTTT. This gives the protein CASSPPPRLAATDTQYF.